Shown below are 14 T cell receptor beta chains from a single sample sequenced in a study of beta chain features in type 1 diabetes. Isolated RNA was reverse transcribed in full, so expressed TCRB transcripts were sequenced. Profiling relied on immunoSEQ multiplex PCR, and the TCRdb table lists in-frame clones only, not all of them. The sample lists more than 300,000 clones; more than 12% were seen once. The source material was naive CD4+ T cells from blood. All receptors come from a woman aged 18-30 years in good health.

V is TRBV28 and J is TRBJ2-3, with 9 positions matching TRBD1. J gave up 5 bases and V 6 bases, and 9 bases lay outside the gene matches. Germline lookup yields CDR1 MDHEN and CDR2 SYDVKM. The CDR3 is made up of 15 amino acids. The CDR3 spells CASSKTGGAGDTQYF. CDR3 nucleotide sequence: TGTGCCAGCAGCAAAACAGGGGGCGCGGGAGATACGCAGTATTTT.

This chain joins TRBV7-3 and TRBJ2-2; possible D gene TRBD1, 6 bases. The CDR3 runs to 14 residues. The germline gives CDR1 SGHTA, CDR2 FQGTGA. The V end was cut by 9 bases, the J end by 6 bases, with 17 bases between. The CDR3 coding sequence is TGTGCCAGTTGCAGGGGACCGGTGGCCGGGGAGCTGTTTTTT. It translates to CASCRGPVAGELFF. Full variable domain (missing parts from reference TRBV7-3 and TRBJ2-2): GAGVSQTPSNKVTEKGKYVELRCDPISGHTALYWYRQSLGQGPEFLIYFQGTGAADDSGLPNDRFFAVRPEGSVSTLKIQRTERGDSAVYLCASCRGPVAGELFFGEGSRLTVL.

This rearrangement joins TRBV28 to TRBJ2-5; 7 nucleotides match TRBD1. This CDR3 is 14 amino acids long. CDR1 and CDR2 from the germline V gene are MDHEN and SYDVKM. The V gene end was trimmed by 5 bases and the J gene end by 2 bases; junction bases not matched to a gene: 5. The CDR3 DNA is TGTGCCAGCAGTCGGGACAGCCTGCAAGAGACCCAGTACTTC. Protein product: CASSRDSLQETQYF.

This chain uses TRBV6-1 with TRBJ2-7; the D gene is possibly TRBD2 (8 bases). Germline values: CDR1 MNHNS, CDR2 SASEGT. The CDR3 is made up of 18 amino acids. V lost 4 bases, J lost 4 bases, and 26 bases lay in between. This chain's CDR3 is CASSVILLAEGARYEQYF. In DNA form, the CDR3 reads TGTGCCAGCAGTGTAATCCTACTAGCGGAGGGGGCCCGATACGAGCAGTACTTC.

The chain has TRBV30 and TRBJ2-2; 9 nucleotides align to TRBD1. V dropped 2 bases and J dropped 6; count of bases not matched to a gene: 7. The germline V gene encodes CDR1 GTSNPN and CDR2 SVGIG (reference sequence). This CDR3 has 15 residues. In nucleotides, the CDR3 is TGTGCCTGGAGTAAGGACAGGGGAGCGGCCGGGGAGCTGTTTTTT. Its protein is CAWSKDRGAAGELFF.

This clone was detected a few times. Distinct nucleotide sequences in the sample also encode this CDR3. The V gene is TRBV11-3, the J gene TRBJ2-1, with 7 bases identical to TRBD1. This CDR3 has 13 residues. Trimming removed 3 bases from V and 4 bases from J; junction bases left unmatched: 0. Germline assignment: CDR1 SGHNT and CDR2 YENEEA. CDR3 in amino acids: CASSLGQYNEQFF. The CDR3 region has the DNA TGTGCCAGCAGCTTGGGACAGTACAATGAGCAGTTCTTC.

The table lists this clone with a few counts. The gene calls are TRBV21-1 and TRBJ1-2; the D call of TRBD1 is as the table states it, not checked on the DNA. TRBV21-1 is annotated as a pseudogene. This CDR3 has 14 residues. The chain's CDR3 is CASSPGTGCDGYTF. The CDR3 DNA sequence: TGTGCCAGCAGCCCGGGGACAGGCTGCGATGGCTACACCTTC.

In this sample, this clone turned up a few times. The rearrangement uses TRBV19 and TRBJ2-7; 10 bases align to TRBD2. Germline V CDR1 and CDR2: LNHDA, SQIVND (reference sequence). V shed 7 bases, J shed 3 bases, and the junction held 12 bases outside the gene matches. The CDR3 extends over 16 amino acids. CDR3 region: CASTKAAGGFYYEQYF. For the CDR3, the DNA is TGTGCCAGTACCAAGGCAGCGGGAGGGTTCTACTACGAGCAGTACTTC.

The CDR3 loop reads CAWTLGGNGGYEQYF. Here the CDR3 DNA reads TGTGCCTGGACTTTGGGCGGGAACGGAGGCTACGAGCAGTACTTC. The chain recombines TRBV30 with TRBJ2-7; D may be TRBD2 (6 bases). V lost 4 bases and J lost 3, with 19 bases in between. The CDR3 has 15 amino acids. Germline V gene data show CDR1 as GTSNPN and CDR2 as SVGIG (reference sequence).

The genes are TRBV29-1 and TRBJ2-2; 7 bases are shared with TRBD2. Germline V CDR1 and CDR2: SQVTM, ANQGSEA. V was clipped by 2 bases and J by 4 bases; unmatched bases: 4. CDR3 length: 14 residues. In nucleotides, the CDR3 is TGCAGCGTTGAACCTCGGGAGGTCACCGGGGAGCTGTTTTTT. It yields the protein CSVEPREVTGELFF.

The CDR3 sequence: CASSVEGGSSYEQYF. CDR3 in DNA: TGTGCCAGCAGCGTAGAAGGCGGGTCCTCCTACGAGCAGTACTTC. V is TRBV9 and J is TRBJ2-7; D might be TRBD2 (5 bases). V gave up 0 bases and J gave up 0 bases, with 10 bases separating them. Per the germline V gene, CDR1 is SGDLS and CDR2 is YYNGEE. The CDR3 length is 15 residues.

J is TRBJ2-7 and V is TRBV2; the match to TRBD2 covers 15 bases. Germline lookup yields CDR1 SNHLY and CDR2 FYNNEI. Trimming removed 6 bases from V and 8 bases from J; junction bases left unmatched: 5. The CDR3 is 14 amino acids. The CDR3 is CASRLGTSGGKQYF. For the CDR3, the DNA is TGTGCCAGCAGATTAGGGACTAGCGGGGGGAAGCAGTACTTC.

The table lists this clone with a few counts. The chain employs TRBV5-1 and TRBJ1-2; D not resolved. The germline gives CDR1 SGHRS, CDR2 YFSETQ. V was cut by 1 base and J by 2 bases, with 9 bases left in between. CDR3 length: 14 amino acids. The CDR3 bases are TGCGCCAGCAGCTTGATAGATGTCAACTATGGCTACACCTTC. Translated: CASSLIDVNYGYTF.

This clone has just a few counts. The chain recombines TRBV7-2 with TRBJ1-2, with a tentative D call TRBD1 (5 bases). CDR1 is SGHTA, CDR2 FQGNSA, per germline. The CDR3 consists of 16 residues. Trimming pared 4 bases from V and 7 bases from J, leaving 22 bases between. The CDR3, as DNA: TGTGCCAGCAGCTACCTAGGACATGCAATCGGTCGTGGCTACACCTTC. Its protein is CASSYLGHAIGRGYTF.